These T cell receptor beta chains were read from a single sample in a study of T cell responses to AZD1222 COVID-19 vaccine. Some clones are missing from TCRdb's copy, which holds only in-frame ones; the method was immunoSEQ multiplex PCR. Of 110,000 or so clones listed, around nine tenths are singletons. The material sequenced was peripheral blood, taken on day 0 of AZD1222 vaccination. These receptors originate from an adult in good health. Each CDR3 is given with its conserved first and last residue. The order of the fields is J gene, V gene, D gene, clone size, CDR3 DNA, CDR3 protein. D genes are given only for firm matches. Clone size, where shown, is once, few, many, or a class for clones that have expanded.

j_gene: TRBJ2-7
v_gene: TRBV5-6
d_gene: .
abundance: .
CDR3nt: TGTGCCAGCAGCTTGAGGGGCAGGGGTGGCGTCGAGCAGTACTTC
CDR3aa: CASSLRGRGGVEQYF

j_gene: TRBJ1-2
v_gene: TRBV6-6
d_gene: TRBD1
abundance: .
CDR3nt: TGTGCCAGCAGTTATAGAAACAGGGGGGATGGCTACACCTTC
CDR3aa: CASSYRNRGDGYTF

j_gene: TRBJ1-4
v_gene: TRBV9
d_gene: TRBD1
abundance: once
CDR3nt: TGTGCCAGCAGCGTCTCGGGACAGGGGGCGCGAGCTAATGAAAAACTGTTTTTT
CDR3aa: CASSVSGQGARANEKLFF

j_gene: TRBJ2-3
v_gene: TRBV6-2/TRBV6-3
d_gene: .
abundance: .
CDR3nt: TGTGCCAGCAGTTTGTTGGGGACTAGCACAGATACGCAGTATTTT
CDR3aa: CASSLLGTSTDTQYF

j_gene: TRBJ2-1
v_gene: TRBV6-4
d_gene: .
abundance: once
CDR3nt: TGTGCCAGCAGTAATAGTGAGGCTTTAGGTCATGAGCAGTTCTTC
CDR3aa: CASSNSEALGHEQFF

j_gene: TRBJ2-5
v_gene: TRBV11-3
d_gene: TRBD2
abundance: .
CDR3nt: TGTGCCAGCAGCTTAGGACTAGCGGGGGGCCGGGGACAAGAGACCCAGTACTTC
CDR3aa: CASSLGLAGGRGQETQYF

j_gene: TRBJ1-1
v_gene: TRBV11-2
d_gene: .
abundance: .
CDR3nt: TGTGCCAGCAGCCGCAACTGGGGGACGGACCGTGAAGCTTTCTTT
CDR3aa: CASSRNWGTDREAFF

j_gene: TRBJ1-2
v_gene: TRBV10-3
d_gene: TRBD1
abundance: .
CDR3nt: TGTGCCATCATCTCAGACAGGGCAGGTGGCTACACCTTC
CDR3aa: CAIISDRAGGYTF

j_gene: TRBJ2-7
v_gene: TRBV7-9
d_gene: .
abundance: .
CDR3nt: TGTGCCAGCAGCTTATACCCACGCCCCACGGGACTGGGAGCCTACGAGCAGTACTTC
CDR3aa: CASSLYPRPTGLGAYEQYF

j_gene: TRBJ2-4
v_gene: TRBV28
d_gene: TRBD1
abundance: once
CDR3nt: TGTGCCAGCAGTTTAAGGGCAGGGGGCCTTCAGTACTTC
CDR3aa: CASSLRAGGLQYF

j_gene: TRBJ1-1
v_gene: TRBV7-2
d_gene: .
abundance: .
CDR3nt: TGTGCCAGCAGCTCCAAGCGGGAGAACACTGAAGCTTTCTTT
CDR3aa: CASSSKRENTEAFF

j_gene: TRBJ2-1
v_gene: TRBV28
d_gene: TRBD2
abundance: once
CDR3nt: TGTGCCAGCAGTACACTAGCGGGCTCCTACAATGAGCAGTTCTTC
CDR3aa: CASSTLAGSYNEQFF

j_gene: TRBJ1-1
v_gene: TRBV11-3
d_gene: TRBD1
abundance: .
CDR3nt: TGTGCCAGCAGCTTAGGGTTTGGACAGGTGAACACTGAAGCTTTCTTT
CDR3aa: CASSLGFGQVNTEAFF

j_gene: TRBJ2-1
v_gene: TRBV27
d_gene: .
abundance: .
CDR3nt: TGTGCCAGCAGTAGCACCGTCAGGGTGAGAGAGCAGTTCTTC
CDR3aa: CASSSTVRVREQFF

j_gene: TRBJ2-3
v_gene: TRBV20-1
d_gene: .
abundance: .
CDR3nt: TGCAGTGCTAGTCCGGGTGTGGGGGTGACTAGCACAGATACGCAGTATTTT
CDR3aa: CSASPGVGVTSTDTQYF

j_gene: TRBJ1-1
v_gene: TRBV29-1
d_gene: TRBD1
abundance: .
CDR3nt: TGCAGCGTCCCAAAGACAGGGCTTAACACTGAAGCTTTCTTT
CDR3aa: CSVPKTGLNTEAFF

j_gene: TRBJ2-2
v_gene: TRBV9
d_gene: .
abundance: few
CDR3nt: TGTGCCAGCAGCTTACGATTCAATACCGGGGAGCTGTTTTTT
CDR3aa: CASSLRFNTGELFF

j_gene: TRBJ2-1
v_gene: TRBV5-5
d_gene: TRBD1
abundance: .
CDR3nt: TGTGCCAGCGTAAACAGGGGAAATGAGCAGTTCTTC
CDR3aa: CASVNRGNEQFF

j_gene: TRBJ1-5
v_gene: TRBV7-2
d_gene: .
abundance: once
CDR3nt: TGTGCCAGCAGCTTAGGTGCAATGGGCCTAGACGGCAATCAGCCCCAGCATTTT
CDR3aa: CASSLGAMGLDGNQPQHF

j_gene: TRBJ1-1
v_gene: TRBV4-2
d_gene: .
abundance: .
CDR3nt: TGTGCCAGCAGCCAAGATAAGGAACCTAACACTGAAGCTTTCTTT
CDR3aa: CASSQDKEPNTEAFF

j_gene: TRBJ1-5
v_gene: TRBV5-6
d_gene: .
abundance: .
CDR3nt: TGTGCCAGCAGTTCCACCTCAGGGTCCCATCAGCCCCAGCATTTT
CDR3aa: CASSSTSGSHQPQHF

j_gene: TRBJ2-3
v_gene: TRBV18
d_gene: TRBD1
abundance: .
CDR3nt: TGTGCCAGCTCACTGACGGGACAGAACACAGATACGCAGTATTTT
CDR3aa: CASSLTGQNTDTQYF

j_gene: TRBJ1-3
v_gene: TRBV7-6
d_gene: .
abundance: once
CDR3nt: TGTGCCAGCAGCTTGCAGGGGCAACGTGGAAACACCATATATTTT
CDR3aa: CASSLQGQRGNTIYF